One and the same sample provided the 29 T cell receptor beta chains below, sequenced in a study of cytomegalovirus exposure and HLA in healthy donors. The PCR was carried out with 60 Vbeta primers and 13 Jbeta primers. TCRdb's table, derived via immunoSEQ multiplex PCR, lists solely in-frame clones and lacks some. This table has around 170,000 clones, more than 70% appearing once. Sequencing was done on a sample of PBMCs. The source is a girl between 10 and 17 years old in good health and CMV-seropositive.

The genes are TRBV7-2 and TRBJ2-7; weak D call: TRBD1 (6 bases). CDR1 is SGHTA and CDR2 is FQGNSA in the germline V gene. CDR3 length equals 14 residues. V gave up 5 bases and J gave up 3 bases, with 14 bases separating them. CDR3 sequence: CASSRPGHFYEQYF. The DNA for the CDR3 is TGTGCCAGCAGCCGTCCGGGACACTTCTACGAGCAGTACTTC. Full variable domain (missing parts from reference TRBV7-2 and TRBJ2-7): GAGVSQSPSNKVTEKGKDVELRCDPISGHTALYWYRQSLGQGLEFLIYFQGNSAPDKSGLPSDRFSAERTGGSVSTLTIQRTQQEDSAVYLCASSRPGHFYEQYFGPGTRLTVT.

The chain uses TRBV7-9 and TRBJ1-4; 9 nucleotides line up with TRBD1. The V gene's germline CDR1 is SEHNR and CDR2 FQNEAQ (reference sequence). There are 15 residues in the CDR3. J lost 7 bases, V lost 5 bases, and 8 bases had no gene match. The CDR3 loop reads CASSPRDRVPEKLFF. CDR3 in DNA: TGTGCCAGCAGCCCACGGGACAGGGTCCCTGAAAAACTGTTTTTT. Together with reference TRBV7-9 and TRBJ1-4, the CDR3 gives the full variable domain: DTGVSQNPRHKITKRGQNVTFRCDPISEHNRLYWYRQTLGQGPEFLTYFQNEAQLEKSRLLSDRFSAERPKGSFSTLEIQRTEQGDSAMYLCASSPRDRVPEKLFFGSGTQLSVL.

The chain combines TRBV7-9 with TRBJ1-1; tentative D call: TRBD1 (6 bases). V was pared by 4 bases and J by 7 bases, with 16 bases between. Germline V gene sequence: CDR1 SEHNR, CDR2 FQNEAQ (reference sequence). This CDR3 is built from 14 residues. CDR3 sequence reads: CASSSDRWASEAFF. The CDR3 coding sequence is TGTGCCAGCAGCTCCGACAGGTGGGCGAGTGAAGCTTTCTTT.

The chain couples TRBV29-1 to TRBJ2-1; 7 bases line up with TRBD1. From germline, CDR1 is SQVTM and CDR2 ANQGSEA. V was pared by 0 bases and J by 0 bases, with 17 bases of the junction left unmatched. The CDR3 length is 20 residues. CDR3 DNA sequence: TGCAGCGTTGAAGAGCCAGGGACAGACAACTTTAGGGGCTCCTACAATGAGCAGTTCTTC. Amino acids: CSVEEPGTDNFRGSYNEQFF.

The chain has TRBV19 and TRBJ2-7; 9 nucleotides agree with TRBD1. CDR3 size: 14 residues. CDR1 LNHDA and CDR2 SQIVND come from the germline V gene (reference sequence). Germline trimming cut 5 bases from V and 3 bases from J; bases unmatched to any gene: 5. The chain's CDR3 is CASSPGQGNYEQYF. CDR3 coding DNA: TGTGCCAGTAGTCCGGGACAGGGTAACTACGAGCAGTACTTC.

V gene TRBV10-2 combines with J gene TRBJ2-7; D might be TRBD2 (6 bases). The ends were cut back, 9 bases at V and 1 base at J, with 16 bases in the middle. This CDR3 comprises 14 residues. Germline values: CDR1 WSHSY, CDR2 SAAADI. The CDR3: CASLSLEGSYEQYF. In nucleotides, the CDR3 is TGCGCCAGTTTAAGCCTGGAGGGATCCTACGAGCAGTACTTC.

The V call is TRBV9, the J call TRBJ1-2; D is unclear. Germline-derived CDR1 and CDR2 are SGDLS and YYNGEE. Trimming removed 0 bases from V and 4 bases from J, with 10 bases in between. The CDR3 consists of 14 residues. The CDR3 sequence is CASSVGGSGYGYTF. In nucleotides, the CDR3 is TGTGCCAGCAGCGTAGGCGGGTCGGGCTATGGCTACACCTTC. The full variable domain, its missing parts supplied by reference TRBV9 and TRBJ1-2, is DSGVTQTPKHLITATGQRVTLRCSPRSGDLSVYWYQQSLDQGLQFLIQYYNGEERAKGNILERFSAQQFPDLHSELNLSSLELGDSALYFCASSVGGSGYGYTFGSGTRLTVV.

The CDR3 DNA reads as TGTGCCAGCTCACCGACAGGTGGCAATCAGCCCCAGCATTTT. It yields the protein CASSPTGGNQPQHF. The V and J genes are TRBV7-2 and TRBJ1-5; possible D gene TRBD1, 6 bases. The CDR3 is made up of 14 amino acids. Germline V CDR1 and CDR2: SGHTA, FQGNSA. Trimming removed 8 bases at V and 2 bases at J, with 13 bases between. Based on the CDR3 plus reference TRBV7-2 and TRBJ1-5, the full variable domain is GAGVSQSPSNKVTEKGKDVELRCDPISGHTALYWYRQSLGQGLEFLIYFQGNSAPDKSGLPSDRFSAERTGGSVSTLTIQRTQQEDSAVYLCASSPTGGNQPQHFGDGTRLSIL.

The chain links TRBV19 to TRBJ2-3; 8 nucleotides line up with TRBD1. After removal of 7 bases from V and 4 bases from J, the junction contained 7 bases not matched to a gene. The CDR3 sequence is 14 residues long. The germline V gene has CDR1 LNHDA and CDR2 SQIVND (reference sequence). The CDR3 is CASMTTGVADTQYF. The CDR3 DNA sequence: TGTGCCAGTATGACGACAGGGGTTGCAGATACGCAGTATTTT.

The rearrangement joins TRBV2 to TRBJ2-3, with D possibly TRBD2 on 6 matching bases. V gave up 4 bases and J gave up 3 bases, with 14 bases separating them. CDR1 and CDR2 from the germline V gene are SNHLY and FYNNEI. The CDR3 contains 15 residues. CDR3 region: CASSVDGSPTDTQYF. The CDR3 DNA reads TGTGCCAGCAGTGTGGACGGGAGCCCAACAGATACGCAGTATTTT.

The CDR3 DNA sequence: TGTGCCAGCAGTGAAGGGGCAAACATTCAGTACTTC. Translated, it gives CASSEGANIQYF. V and J are TRBV6-1 and TRBJ2-4; D not resolved. Germline assignment: CDR1 MNHNS and CDR2 SASEGT. Deletions cut 1 base from V and 6 bases from J, with 4 bases between. CDR3 length equals 12 residues.

The chain has TRBV19 and TRBJ2-6, with TRBD2 identical over 10 bases. With V trimmed by 7 bases and J by 0 bases, 12 bases remained unmatched. Germline V gene sequence: CDR1 LNHDA, CDR2 SQIVND (reference sequence). The CDR3 has 19 amino acids. CDR3 sequence reads: CASNQRGLAQSSGANVLTF. The DNA of the CDR3 is TGTGCCAGTAACCAGAGGGGACTAGCGCAGAGCTCTGGGGCCAACGTCCTGACTTTC.

This clone appeared a few times. Other DNA sequences in the same sample also yield this CDR3. This chain connects TRBV19 to TRBJ2-5; 7 bases align to TRBD1. The J segment lost 1 base and the V segment lost 1 base, leaving 3 bases of the junction unmatched. The V gene's germline CDR1 is LNHDA and CDR2 SQIVND (reference sequence). The CDR3 sequence is 15 residues long. The CDR3 bases are TGTGCCAGTAGTATAGCCGACAGGGCCCAAGAGACCCAGTACTTC. This codes for CASSIADRAQETQYF.

As for this clone: The DNA is left out, because the CDR3 cannot be placed on it with certainty; the CDR3 is given as TCRdb lists it. The rearrangement uses TRBV7-9 and TRBJ1-2. Germline V gene data show CDR1 as SEHNR and CDR2 as FQNEAQ (reference sequence). The CDR3 sequence runs 12 residues, both termini included. CDR3 protein: CASSSSVEGYTF.

The rearrangement uses TRBV5-4 and TRBJ2-5, with no clear D. The J call may be in error: the DNA end matches TRBJ2-7 better. The CDR3 is 14 amino acids. Germline CDR1 and CDR2: SGHNT and YYREEE (reference sequence). The CDR3 nucleotides read TGTGCCAGCAGCTTGGGTGGGCAGACCTACGAGCAGTACTTC. It encodes CASSLGGQTYEQYF.

The chain is built from TRBV15 and TRBJ2-1, with 7 positions matching TRBD1. The CDR3 covers 16 residues. The V segment lost 2 bases and the J segment 9 bases; nucleotides outside the gene matches: 13. Germline CDR1 LNHNV, CDR2 YYDKDF (reference sequence). The CDR3 nucleotides are TGTGCCACCAGCAGAAATCGAGCTGCCCACAGGGGTGAGCAGTTCTTC. It encodes CATSRNRAAHRGEQFF.

This clone was seen a single time. The same CDR3 is also encoded by other DNA sequences in this sample. This sequence joins TRBV29-1 and TRBJ1-1; D is possibly TRBD1 (6 bases). Looked up from germline, CDR1 is SQVTM and CDR2 is ANQGSEA. Trimming took 4 bases from V and 6 from J, leaving 6 bases between them. CDR3 length equals 10 residues. The CDR3 spells CSVAGAEAFF. CDR3 nucleotides: TGCAGCGTTGCAGGGGCTGAAGCTTTCTTT.

The genes are TRBV6-5 and TRBJ2-1; D is perhaps TRBD2 (5 bases). The CDR3 consists of 11 residues. Trimming stripped 9 bases from V and 13 bases from J, with 16 bases between. Germline V lookup: CDR1 MNHEY, CDR2 SVGAGI. CDR3 loop: CASGGGLRQFF. The CDR3 DNA sequence: TGTGCCAGTGGAGGAGGCCTTCGACAGTTCTTC.

There are a few counts of this clone. V gene TRBV7-9 combines with J gene TRBJ2-7; TRBD2 matches 7 bases. This CDR3 contains 14 residues. The V and J ends lost 1 base and 4 bases, in that order; junction bases with no gene match: 4. Germline-derived CDR1 and CDR2 are SEHNR and FQNEAQ (reference sequence). For the CDR3, the DNA is TGTGCCAGCAGCTTAGTTCGGGGAGGGTACGAGCAGTACTTC. This translates into CASSLVRGGYEQYF.

V gene TRBV30 combines with J gene TRBJ2-7, with 9 positions matching TRBD2. Germline loops: CDR1 GTSNPN, CDR2 SVGIG (reference sequence). The length of the CDR3 is 15 residues. The trim removed 2 bases at V and 1 base at J, leaving 6 bases unmatched. CDR3 bases: TGTGCCTGGAGTTGGCGGGGGGGATTATCCTACGAGCAGTACTTC. Residues: CAWSWRGGLSYEQYF.

Concerning this clone: One end of the junction does not line up with germline, which may come from a read error. V gene TRBV7-7 combines with J gene TRBJ2-2, with 10 positions matching TRBD1. Germline CDR1 reads SSHAT; CDR2 reads FNYEAQ (reference sequence). This CDR3 spans 15 amino acids. CDR3 protein: CASSLAGQGSGELFF. The CDR3 nucleotides are TGTGCTAGCAGCTTAGCGGGACAGGGGTCCGGGGAGCTGTTTTTT.

This clone appeared once. The chain recombines TRBV18 with TRBJ2-1; 11 bases match TRBD2. The CDR3 spans 19 residues. V lost 1 base and J lost 0; bases outside the gene matches: 8. The V gene's germline CDR1 is KGHSH and CDR2 LQKENI. The CDR3 loop reads CASSPRPGTSGSSYNEQFF. Written as DNA, the CDR3 is TGTGCCAGCTCACCACGGCCTGGGACTAGCGGAAGCTCCTACAATGAGCAGTTCTTC.

CDR3 in DNA: TGTGCCAGCAGTTACAACCTTAGGGGAGAAAAACTGTTTTTT. Residues: CASSYNLRGEKLFF. The rearrangement uses TRBV6-5 and TRBJ1-4, with D maybe TRBD1 (5 bases). V lost 2 bases to trimming and J lost 8 bases, with 12 bases between them. The CDR3 length is 14 residues. Germline CDR1 and CDR2: MNHEY and SVGAGI.

The rearrangement links TRBV30 to TRBJ2-1, with D maybe TRBD1 (6 bases). V was pared by 5 bases and J by 5 bases, with 10 bases between. The CDR3 totals 12 residues. Germline lookup yields CDR1 GTSNPN and CDR2 SVGIG (reference sequence). CDR3 region: CAWDRLDNEQFF. The CDR3 DNA is TGTGCCTGGGACAGGCTAGACAATGAGCAGTTCTTC.

The J gene is TRBJ1-2, the V gene TRBV29-1, with D possibly TRBD1 on 5 matching bases. The germline V and J ends were trimmed by 4 bases and 6 bases, with 12 bases remaining between them. The length of the CDR3 is 12 residues. The V gene's germline CDR1 is SQVTM and CDR2 ANQGSEA. The CDR3 protein is CSVVRQLDGYTF. Here the CDR3 DNA reads TGCAGCGTTGTTCGACAGCTAGATGGCTACACCTTC. The variable domain in full, completed from reference TRBV29-1 and TRBJ1-2, reads SAVISQKPSRDICQRGTSLTIQCQVDSQVTMMFWYRQQPGQSLTLIATANQGSEATYESGFVIDKFPISRPNLTFSTLTVSNMSPEDSSIYLCSVVRQLDGYTFGSGTRLTVV.

The chain joins TRBV6-6 to TRBJ2-7, with 8 bases identical to TRBD2. The germline V gene encodes CDR1 MNHNY and CDR2 SVGAGI (reference sequence). The V segment lost 6 bases and the J segment 4 bases; nucleotides outside the gene matches: 11. The CDR3 runs 15 residues. In DNA, the CDR3 is TGTGCCAGCAGGACACTAGCGGAATCCCCATACGAGCAGTACTTC. Its protein is CASRTLAESPYEQYF.

The CDR3 nucleotides are TGTGCCATCAGAGCAGGTTATGACGGCTACACCTTC. This gives the protein CAIRAGYDGYTF. The V call is TRBV10-3, the J call TRBJ1-2; no definite D call. CDR3 size: 12 residues. V gave up 6 bases and J gave up 8 bases, with 13 bases separating them. CDR1 is ENHRY and CDR2 is SYGVKD in the germline V gene.

The chain has TRBV5-1 and TRBJ2-7; D might be TRBD2 (6 bases). The CDR3 runs 17 residues. Trimming pared 2 bases from V and 6 bases from J, leaving 24 bases between. Germline CDR1 SGHRS, CDR2 YFSETQ. CDR3 region: CASSFKETGVSLPEQYF. The DNA of the CDR3 is TGCGCCAGCAGCTTTAAGGAAACGGGAGTGAGTCTTCCCGAGCAGTACTTC.

This clone was detected only once. The chain combines TRBV7-2 with TRBJ2-5; D is unresolved. Germline V lookup: CDR1 SGHTA, CDR2 FQGNSA. V was clipped by 3 bases and J by 3 bases, with 2 bases between them. CDR3 length equals 11 residues. CDR3 nucleotides: TGTGCCAGCAGCTTCAAAGAGACCCAGTACTTC. Its protein is CASSFKETQYF.